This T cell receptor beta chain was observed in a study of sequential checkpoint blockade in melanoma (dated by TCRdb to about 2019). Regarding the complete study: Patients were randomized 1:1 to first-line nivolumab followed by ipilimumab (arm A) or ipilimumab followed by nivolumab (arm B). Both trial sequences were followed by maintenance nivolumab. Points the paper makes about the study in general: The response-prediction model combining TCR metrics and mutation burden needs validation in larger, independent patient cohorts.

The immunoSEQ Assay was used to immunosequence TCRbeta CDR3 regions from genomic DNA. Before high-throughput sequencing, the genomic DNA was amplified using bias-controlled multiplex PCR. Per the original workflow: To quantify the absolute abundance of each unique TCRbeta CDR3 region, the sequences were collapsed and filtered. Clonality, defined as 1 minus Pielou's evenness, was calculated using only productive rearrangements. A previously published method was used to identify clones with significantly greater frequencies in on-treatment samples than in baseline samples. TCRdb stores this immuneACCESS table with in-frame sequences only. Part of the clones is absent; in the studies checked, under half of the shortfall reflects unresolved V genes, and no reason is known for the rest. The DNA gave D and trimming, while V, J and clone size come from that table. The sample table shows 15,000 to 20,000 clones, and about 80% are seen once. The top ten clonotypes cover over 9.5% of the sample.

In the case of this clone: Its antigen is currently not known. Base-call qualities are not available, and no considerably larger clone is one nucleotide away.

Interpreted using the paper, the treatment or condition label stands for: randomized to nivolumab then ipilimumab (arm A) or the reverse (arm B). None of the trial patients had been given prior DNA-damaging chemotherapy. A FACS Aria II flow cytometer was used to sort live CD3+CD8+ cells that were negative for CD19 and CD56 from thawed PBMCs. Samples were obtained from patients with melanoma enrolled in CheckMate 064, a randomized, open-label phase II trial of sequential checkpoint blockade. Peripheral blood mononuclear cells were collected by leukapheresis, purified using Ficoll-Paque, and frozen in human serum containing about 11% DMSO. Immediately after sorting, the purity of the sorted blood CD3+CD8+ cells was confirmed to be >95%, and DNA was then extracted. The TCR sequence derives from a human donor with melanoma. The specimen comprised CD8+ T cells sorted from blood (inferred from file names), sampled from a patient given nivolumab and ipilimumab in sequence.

The nucleotides read TGTGCCAGTAGTATATTTGGGGACAGTGCCTACGAGCAGTACTTC. It translates to CASSIFGDSAYEQYF. The sequence joins TRBV19 to TRBJ2-7; the central 7 bases match TRBD1. At the junction V is shortened by 2 bases and J by 2 bases; bases outside the gene matches: 6. The CDR1 and CDR2 encoded by the germline V gene (reference sequence) are LNHDA and SQIVND. From cysteine to phenylalanine, the CDR3 is 15 amino acids long. Only CDR3 DNA remains: 45 bases, in frame from the first base.